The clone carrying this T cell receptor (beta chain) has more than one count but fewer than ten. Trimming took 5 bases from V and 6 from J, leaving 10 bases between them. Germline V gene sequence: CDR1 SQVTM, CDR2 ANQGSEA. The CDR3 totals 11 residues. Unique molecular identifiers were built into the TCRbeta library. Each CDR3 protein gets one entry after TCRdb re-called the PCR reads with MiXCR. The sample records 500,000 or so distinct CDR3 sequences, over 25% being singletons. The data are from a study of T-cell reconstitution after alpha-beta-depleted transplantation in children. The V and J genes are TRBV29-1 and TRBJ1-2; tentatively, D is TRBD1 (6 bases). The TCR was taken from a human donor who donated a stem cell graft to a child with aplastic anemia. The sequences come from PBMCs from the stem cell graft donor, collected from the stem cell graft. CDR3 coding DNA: TGCAGCGTTATGGGGGGCGATGGCTACACCTTC. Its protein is CSVMGGDGYTF.